One sample yielded the 25 T cell receptor beta chains listed below, sequenced in a study of blood T cell repertoires in COVID-19. Sequencing used immunoSEQ multiplex PCR; TCRdb keeps in-frame clones, though not all of them. This table holds about 230,000 clones, over 70% found once. The source material was peripheral blood. Every receptor here comes from a man aged 35 to 55 with acute or convalescent COVID-19.

The chain links TRBV7-3 to TRBJ2-1; 13 bases match TRBD2. Germline V gives CDR1 SGHTA, CDR2 FQGTGA. Germline trimming cut 4 bases from V and 7 bases from J; bases unmatched to any gene: 4. The CDR3 extends over 15 amino acids. The CDR3 region is CASSSGLAGMNEQFF. In DNA, the CDR3 is TGTGCCAGCAGCTCGGGACTAGCGGGAATGAATGAGCAGTTCTTC.

The rearrangement joins TRBV11-2 to TRBJ2-1; the D gene is possibly TRBD2 (5 bases). There are 11 residues in the CDR3. Germline CDR1 is SGHAT and CDR2 is FQNNGV. The V end was cut by 8 bases, the J end by 8 bases, with 10 bases between. Here the CDR3 reads CASGSRDEQFF. The DNA for the CDR3 is TGTGCCAGCGGCTCGCGGGATGAGCAGTTCTTC.

The chain carries TRBV12-3 or TRBV12-4 and TRBJ1-5, with 9 bases fitting TRBD1. This CDR3 spans 13 amino acids. J gave up 6 bases and V 6 bases, and 3 bases lay outside the gene matches. CDR3 loop: CASRGTGSQPQHF. The CDR3, as DNA: TGTGCCAGCAGGGGGACAGGGAGTCAGCCCCAGCATTTT.

The rearrangement uses TRBV11-2 and TRBJ2-1, with a tentative D call TRBD2 (6 bases). Germline CDR1 and CDR2: SGHAT and FQNNGV. Trimming shortened V by 6 bases and J by 4 bases, and 22 bases separated the two germline ends. The CDR3 totals 17 residues. This CDR3 is CASSRLSYLGTYNEQFF. The CDR3 DNA sequence: TGTGCCAGCAGTCGACTAAGCTACCTCGGGACTTACAATGAGCAGTTCTTC.

The chain uses TRBV19 and TRBJ1-5; TRBD1 agrees at 8 bases. V shed 3 bases and J 1 base; nucleotides not matched to a gene: 8. Germline V gives CDR1 LNHDA, CDR2 SQIVND (reference sequence). This CDR3 comprises 17 residues. The CDR3 coding sequence is TGTGCCAGTAGTATTGGGTTGAACAGGGGGAGCAATCAGCCCCAGCATTTT. Its protein product is CASSIGLNRGSNQPQHF.

This clone was observed a few times. The chain couples TRBV19 to TRBJ2-1; the match to TRBD2 covers 11 bases. This CDR3 has 16 amino acids. The germline V gene has CDR1 LNHDA and CDR2 SQIVND (reference sequence). V lost 5 bases and J lost 6; bases outside the gene matches: 9. The CDR3 loop is CASSVAGGPSGNEQFF. CDR3 DNA sequence: TGTGCCAGTAGTGTAGCGGGAGGGCCTAGTGGCAATGAGCAGTTCTTC.

The J gene is TRBJ2-7, the V gene TRBV29-1; D is undetermined. The CDR3 has 15 amino acids. Per the germline V gene, CDR1 is SQVTM and CDR2 is ANQGSEA. V lost 6 bases to trimming and J lost 0 bases, with 18 bases between them. The CDR3 loop reads CSVSDGFLSSYEQYF. CDR3 in DNA: TGCAGCGTCAGTGACGGGTTCTTAAGCTCCTACGAGCAGTACTTC.

The rearrangement joins TRBV25-1 to TRBJ2-1; 9 nucleotides agree with TRBD2. Per the germline V gene, CDR1 is MGHDK and CDR2 is SYGVNS. With V trimmed by 3 bases and J by 10 bases, 13 bases remained unmatched. The CDR3 runs 16 residues. The CDR3 DNA reads as TGTGCCAGCAGTGATCAATCCGGCGGGAGGGCCAGAGAGCAGTTCTTC. Encoded protein: CASSDQSGGRAREQFF.

The chain joins TRBV5-5 to TRBJ1-1; D remains ambiguous. V was pared by 3 bases and J by 5 bases, with 11 bases between. The CDR3 loop spans 13 amino acids. Germline CDR1 SGHKS, CDR2 YYEKEE (reference sequence). CDR3 protein: CASSYGVGTEAFF. As DNA, the CDR3 is TGTGCCAGCAGCTACGGGGTAGGGACTGAAGCTTTCTTT.

The chain is built from TRBV28 and TRBJ1-5; no clear D. There are 12 residues in the CDR3. With 2 bases removed from V and 6 bases from J, the gap between germline ends came to 5 bases. The germline V gene has CDR1 MDHEN and CDR2 SYDVKM. The chain's CDR3 is CASSLPGQPQHF. The CDR3 DNA follows: TGTGCCAGCAGTTTACCGGGTCAGCCCCAGCATTTT. Filled out from reference TRBV28 and TRBJ1-5, the complete variable domain reads DVKVTQSSRYLVKRTGEKVFLECVQDMDHENMFWYRQDPGLGLRLIYFSYDVKMKEKGDIPEGYSVSREKKERFSLILESASTNQTSMYLCASSLPGQPQHFGDGTRLSIL.

V usage is TRBV12-3 or TRBV12-4 and J usage is TRBJ2-3; the D is unclear. CDR3 length: 12 amino acids. Trimming removed 4 bases from V and 8 bases from J, with 10 bases in between. The CDR3 region has the DNA TGTGCCAGCAGTTATCAGTTGCCTACGCAGTATTTT. Its translation: CASSYQLPTQYF.

V gene TRBV3-1 (or the pseudogene TRBV3-2) combines with J gene TRBJ2-7; D is unresolved. The V end was cut by 3 bases, the J end by 6 bases, with 6 bases between. Germline CDR1 LGHDT, CDR2 YNNKEL (reference sequence). The CDR3 has 11 amino acids. CDR3 region: CASSQALEQYF. In nucleotides, the CDR3 is TGTGCCAGCAGCCAGGCCCTCGAGCAGTACTTC.

V is TRBV6-5 and J is TRBJ2-1, with 14 bases that match TRBD2. V lost 4 bases, J lost 10 bases, and 9 bases stayed unmatched. The CDR3 is made up of 16 amino acids. The germline CDR1 and CDR2 sequences are MNHEY and SVGAGI. The CDR3 reads CASSSMTSGRVWEQFF. CDR3 DNA: TGTGCCAGCAGTTCCATGACTAGCGGGAGGGTCTGGGAGCAGTTCTTC.

The V call is TRBV11-1, the J call TRBJ1-2; 10 bases are a match to TRBD1. The CDR3 loop spans 13 amino acids. The V and J ends lost 5 bases and 5 bases, in that order; junction bases with no gene match: 2. CDR1 is SGHAT, CDR2 FQDESV, per germline (reference sequence). CDR3 loop: CASSPGQGYGYTF. The CDR3 DNA sequence: TGTGCCAGCAGCCCGGGACAGGGGTATGGCTACACCTTC.

The chain couples TRBV30 to TRBJ2-1; TRBD2 matches 9 bases. This CDR3 spans 14 amino acids. V lost 3 bases to trimming and J lost 6 bases; unmatched junction nucleotides: 6. Germline CDR1 and CDR2: GTSNPN and SVGIG (reference sequence). The CDR3 is CAWSRGGRGNEQFF. For the CDR3, the DNA is TGTGCCTGGAGCCGGGGCGGGAGGGGCAATGAGCAGTTCTTC.

This chain uses TRBV11-2 with TRBJ2-2; the D gene is possibly TRBD1 (5 bases). V was pared by 4 bases and J by 6 bases, with 9 bases between. Per the germline V gene, CDR1 is SGHAT and CDR2 is FQNNGV. The CDR3 sequence is 13 residues long. The CDR3 is CASSYQGPGELFF. The DNA of the CDR3 is TGTGCCAGCAGCTATCAGGGTCCCGGGGAGCTGTTTTTT.

The CDR3 bases are TGCGCCAGCAGCTTGTCCCACTCTGGAAACACCATATATTTT. It specifies CASSLSHSGNTIYF. This chain connects TRBV5-1 to TRBJ1-3; D is unclear. V gave up 1 base and J gave up 0 bases, with 5 bases separating them. This CDR3 is 14 amino acids long. Germline V gene lookup returns CDR1 SGHRS and CDR2 YFSETQ.

The J gene is TRBJ1-2, the V gene TRBV11-2, with 8 bases identical to TRBD1. CDR1 and CDR2 from the germline V gene are SGHAT and FQNNGV. V shed 2 bases and J 4 bases; nucleotides not matched to a gene: 9. The CDR3 consists of 16 residues. CDR3 in amino acids: CASSLTAGTGIYGYTF. CDR3 DNA: TGTGCCAGCAGCTTAACCGCCGGGACAGGTATCTATGGCTACACCTTC.

V is TRBV7-9 and J is TRBJ1-4; TRBD1 might be the D (5 bases). The CDR3 is made up of 15 amino acids. V lost 3 bases and J 6 bases, leaving 14 bases between the germline ends. Germline V gene data show CDR1 as SEHNR and CDR2 as FQNEAQ (reference sequence). The CDR3 region has the DNA TGTGCCAGCAGCTTGGGGCCAGAACCGGATGAAAAACTGTTTTTT. The encoded protein is CASSLGPEPDEKLFF.

The table lists this clone with a few counts. This chain connects TRBV6-4 to TRBJ2-2, with D perhaps matching TRBD2 (5 bases). Germline loops: CDR1 MRHNA, CDR2 SNTAGT. V lost 3 bases and J lost 3, with 5 bases in between. The length of the CDR3 is 13 residues. The CDR3 here is CASSERDTGELFF. The CDR3 DNA follows: TGTGCCAGCAGTGAGCGGGACACCGGGGAGCTGTTTTTT.

This clone showed up just once. The chain recombines TRBV5-6 with TRBJ1-2; possibly TRBD1 for D (5 bases). The CDR3 consists of 14 residues. Germline V lookup: CDR1 SGHDT, CDR2 YYEEEE. The V end lost 3 bases, the J end lost 0 bases, and 9 bases lay between the germline ends. The chain's CDR3 is CASSSDTTNYGYTF. DNA of the CDR3: TGTGCCAGCAGCTCGGACACTACTAACTATGGCTACACCTTC. The full variable domain, completed using reference TRBV5-6 and TRBJ1-2, is DAGVTQSPTHLIKTRGQQVTLRCSPKSGHDTVSWYQQALGQGPQFIFQYYEEEERQRGNFPDRFSGHQFPNYSSELNVNALLLGDSALYLCASSSDTTNYGYTFGSGTRLTVV.

The rearrangement joins TRBV11-2 to TRBJ1-1; perhaps TRBD1 as D (5 bases). Germline V CDR1 and CDR2: SGHAT, FQNNGV. The V and J ends lost 3 bases and 1 base respectively, with 9 bases between them. CDR3 size: 14 residues. CDR3 sequence: CASSFLQENTEAFF. CDR3 sequence (DNA): TGTGCCAGCAGCTTCTTACAGGAGAACACTGAAGCTTTCTTT.

V usage is TRBV29-1 and J usage is TRBJ1-2; the D is unclear. V lost 5 bases and J lost 4, with 8 bases in between. The CDR3 covers 11 residues. CDR1 SQVTM and CDR2 ANQGSEA come from the germline V gene. CDR3 coding DNA: TGCAGCGTTATTGTCTCCTATGGCTACACCTTC. Translation gives CSVIVSYGYTF.

The V gene is TRBV7-6, the J gene TRBJ2-3; D gene uncertain. V was clipped by 3 bases and J by 2 bases, with 9 bases between them. CDR1 SGHVS and CDR2 FNYEAQ come from the germline V gene. This CDR3 contains 14 residues. This CDR3 is CASSFTGATDTQYF. CDR3 DNA: TGTGCCAGCAGCTTCACCGGTGCCACAGATACGCAGTATTTT.

The chain joins TRBV27 to TRBJ1-4, with a tentative D call TRBD1 (5 bases). V was shortened by 3 bases and J by 2 bases, with 10 bases between the two germline ends. The CDR3 has 15 amino acids. Germline values: CDR1 MNHEY, CDR2 SMNVEV (reference sequence). The CDR3 loop is CASSFSRGTNEKLFF. For the CDR3, the DNA is TGTGCCAGCAGTTTTTCCCGGGGGACTAATGAAAAACTGTTTTTT.